This T cell receptor beta chain was recorded in a study of T-cell memory formation after mild COVID-19. Study as a whole: Clustering of TCRs was largely donor specific.

Study-level findings and limits: Balance between CD4 and CD8 was seen in clones contracting day 15 to 85, and a CD4+ lean was seen in later expanders. CD8+ contracting clones occupied EMRA, while CD4+ ones occupied mainly CM and EM.

Each CDR3 protein gets one entry after TCRdb re-called the 5' RACE reads with MiXCR. The profile shows nearly 350,000 distinct CDR3 sequences, approximately 12% of them singletons. Many counts were recorded for this clonotype. Antigen specificity is unknown. The receptor was isolated from a man between 18 and 35 years old who had mild COVID-19 (a few samples of this study predate the infection). Cell type and time point are not known. Sequences were obtained from PBMCs or a T cell subset sorted from them (not recorded which).

The CDR3 here is CASSLEGRGTDTQYF. In nucleotides, the CDR3 is TGCGCCAGCAGCTTGGAGGGTAGGGGCACAGATACGCAGTATTTT. J is TRBJ2-3 and V is TRBV5-1; no definite D call. Germline V gene data show CDR1 as SGHRS and CDR2 as YFSETQ. Trimming shortened V by 0 bases and J by 1 base, and 9 bases separated the two germline ends. CDR3 length: 15 residues.